This T cell receptor (beta chain) was observed in a study of T-cell memory formation after mild COVID-19. Broader study findings: That cross-reactive memory joined was suggested by some responding clones appearing in pre-infection memory.

With regard to this clonotype: Its antigen is as yet unknown.

TCRdb redid the calling of the 5' RACE reads with MiXCR, one entry per CDR3 protein. Among 400,000 to 550,000 distinct CDR3 sequences listed, around a quarter were seen once. This receptor was obtained from an adult woman who had mild COVID-19 (a few samples of this study predate the infection). Cell type and time point are not known. Sequenced material: PBMCs or a T cell subset sorted from them (not recorded which).

The CDR3 DNA sequence: TGTGCTAGTGGTGTAGCTAGCCTTTACAATGAGCAGTTCTTC. Residues: CASGVASLYNEQFF. The chain uses TRBV12-5 and TRBJ2-1; D possibly corresponds to TRBD2 (5 bases). Germline V gene sequence: CDR1 LGHNT, CDR2 FRNRAP. Trimming left V 5 bases short and J 4 bases short, with 12 bases between. This CDR3 has 14 residues.